This T cell receptor beta chain was identified during a study of blood T cells in healthy people across ages. A second PCR of 7 to 11 cycles used a sample-barcoded 5' primer and a J-beta primer mix. TCRdb independently ran MiXCR on the 5' RACE reads; one entry per CDR3 protein. The sample lists about 640,000 distinct CDR3 sequences, approximately 40% occurring once. V was clipped by 2 bases and J by 10 bases, with 10 bases between them. In germline, CDR1 is MDHEN, CDR2 SYDVKM. This CDR3 has 12 residues. This clonotype was counted a few times. The antigen remains unidentified. Study observations and caveats: Researchers report that TCR beta diversity correlated strongly with naive T cell percentage.

The sequencing sample was made of blood. The clonotype comes from a man older than 75 in good health. The V and J genes are TRBV28 and TRBJ2-3; D gene uncertain. In nucleotides, the CDR3 is TGTGCCAGCAGTTTAAGGGCAGTGGCGCAGTATTTT. It encodes CASSLRAVAQYF. The entire variable domain, with the rest obtained from reference TRBV28 and TRBJ2-3, is as follows: DVKVTQSSRYLVKRTGEKVFLECVQDMDHENMFWYRQDPGLGLRLIYFSYDVKMKEKGDIPEGYSVSREKKERFSLILESASTNQTSMYLCASSLRAVAQYFGPGTRLTVL.